This T cell receptor (beta chain) stems from a study of CD8+ T cells in alopecia areata (dated by TCRdb to 2017 to 2018). In terms of the full investigation: The treated patients, all with moderate-to-severe alopecia areata, were enrolled in an open-label pilot trial of oral tofacitinib given at 5 to 10 mg twice daily. Patients received tofacitinib for 6 to 18 months and were then followed off drug for 6 months to check for delayed response and recurrence. In treated patients, disease severity was measured using the SALT score, which gives the percentage of scalp surface area affected. In both human patients and the C3H/HeJ mouse model, the study applied high-throughput TCRbeta sequencing to look at T cell clonal expansion in alopecia areata. In humans, TCRbeta sequencing was performed on scalp tissue and on sorted CD4+ and CD8+ peripheral blood T cells from healthy controls and from patients with patchy or totalis/universalis alopecia areata. Biopsies were taken from tofacitinib-treated patients at baseline and at 4 and 24 weeks of treatment, and a later scalp biopsy was taken in several of the tofacitinib-treated patients. Scalp clonality was compared among normal scalp (n=4), patchy alopecia areata scalp (n=8), and alopecia totalis/universalis scalp (n=8). RNA was extracted with the PAXgene miRNA kit for fixed scalp, the miRNeasy kit for PBMCs, and the RNeasy kit for mouse skin. Amplification of TCRbeta CDR3 regions was done by immunoSEQ multiplex PCR using 35 Vbeta forward primers and 13 Jbeta reverse primers. Findings and caveats that apply to the study as a whole: During tofacitinib treatment, many expanded lesional clones remained in scalp and blood, and this persistence may partly explain relapse after treatment is stopped. With tofacitinib, both scalp clonality and the number of expanded CD8+ clones among the top 100 scalp clones went down significantly. Unlike mouse skin, which is dominated by gammadelta T cells, normal human skin has resident alphabeta T cells that are also sequenced, and this complicates analysis of the scalp TCR repertoire. Compared with normal scalp, lesional scalp, particularly in alopecia totalis/universalis, had higher clonality and more expanded CD8+ clones, which suggests antigenic drive. Shared TCR sequences between patients were less evident than in mice, which may be partly attributable to HLA diversity in the patient population. Because the treated cohort was small and included a single nonresponder, larger studies are needed to assess links between baseline CD8+ expansion and response.

A note on this clone: The target of this receptor is not known. The record has no base qualities; no much larger clone is one base away.

What the time point label conveys for this sample: about four weeks on oral tofacitinib. The treatment or condition label of this sample denotes: oral pan-JAK inhibitor, 5-10 mg twice daily. Peripheral blood and lesional scalp punch biopsies were obtained from patients with alopecia areata. After PBMCs were isolated by density centrifugation and stained for CD3, CD4 and CD8, a FACSAria was used to sort CD4+ and CD8+ T cells. The library was generated by the immunoSEQ multiplex PCR assay. To provide template for TCR sequencing, every sample had RNA extracted and reverse transcribed into cDNA. First-strand cDNA was synthesized with SuperScript III using a 2:1 mix of oligo-dT and random hexamers. A synthetic immune receptor repertoire was used to gauge amplification bias, and whatever bias remained was removed computationally. The study's processing was this. Raw reads were preprocessed to remove errors, and CDR3 was defined according to IMGT conventions as the region from the conserved cysteine to phenylalanine. Clonality was computed by normalizing Shannon entropy by log2 of the number of productive unique TCRs and subtracting the result from 1. CD4 or CD8 identity of scalp clones was inferred by cross-referencing scalp TCRbeta sequences with sorted blood CD4 and CD8 repertoires. As stored in TCRdb, this immuneACCESS dataset retains in-frame rearrangements with V and J assigned. A fraction of the clones does not appear; measured against another copy, unresolved V genes explain less than half of the discrepancy, and the remainder lacks a known reason. V, J and clone size derive from that table, while D and trimming were established from the DNA sequence. This sample has some 130,000 clones in its table, and about 50% of those were observed once. In total, the top ten clones hold roughly 0.5% of the sample.

In the germline V gene, CDR1 corresponds to SQVTM and CDR2 to ANQGSEA. Relative to germline, V is missing 6 bases and J is missing 3 bases, with 1 base of the junction outside any gene match. The CDR3, from cysteine to phenylalanine, totals 12 residues. Kept here is only the CDR3 DNA, which spans 36 bases and is read in frame from base 1. This receptor was identified in a human donor with alopecia areata. The source material was CD4+ T cells sorted from blood, sampled at week 4, from a patient treated with tofacitinib. The sequence is built from TRBV29-1 and TRBJ2-5, with 10 middle bases fitting TRBD2. This receptor has the CDR3 CSVLAGEETQYF. The DNA is as follows: TGCAGCGTGCTAGCGGGAGAAGAGACCCAGTACTTC.